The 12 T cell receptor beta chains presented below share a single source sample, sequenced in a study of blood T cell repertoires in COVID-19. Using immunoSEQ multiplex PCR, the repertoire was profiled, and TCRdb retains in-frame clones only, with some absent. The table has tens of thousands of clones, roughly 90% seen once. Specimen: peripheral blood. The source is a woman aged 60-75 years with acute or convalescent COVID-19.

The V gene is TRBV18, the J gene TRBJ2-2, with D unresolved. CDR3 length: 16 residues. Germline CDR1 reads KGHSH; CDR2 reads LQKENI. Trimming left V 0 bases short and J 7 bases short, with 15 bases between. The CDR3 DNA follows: TGTGCCAGCTCACCACCGAGGCAGAATGACGGCGGGGAGCTGTTTTTT. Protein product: CASSPPRQNDGGELFF.

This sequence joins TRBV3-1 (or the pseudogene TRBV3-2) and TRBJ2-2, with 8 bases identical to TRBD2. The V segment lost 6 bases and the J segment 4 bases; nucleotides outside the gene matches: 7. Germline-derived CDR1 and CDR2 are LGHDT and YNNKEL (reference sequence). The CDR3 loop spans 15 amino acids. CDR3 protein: CASRVGGASTGELFF. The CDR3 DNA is TGTGCCAGCAGGGTCGGGGGGGCCAGCACCGGGGAGCTGTTTTTT.

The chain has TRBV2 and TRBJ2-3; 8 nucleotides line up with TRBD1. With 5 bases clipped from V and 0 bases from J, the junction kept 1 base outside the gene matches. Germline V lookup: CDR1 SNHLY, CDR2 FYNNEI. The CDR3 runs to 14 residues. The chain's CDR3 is CASSQGASTDTQYF. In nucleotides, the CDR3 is TGTGCCAGCAGTCAGGGGGCGAGCACAGATACGCAGTATTTT.

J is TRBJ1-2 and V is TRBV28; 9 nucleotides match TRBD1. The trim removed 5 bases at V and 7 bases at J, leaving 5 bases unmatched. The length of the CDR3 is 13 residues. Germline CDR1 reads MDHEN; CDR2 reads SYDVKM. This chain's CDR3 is CASSPGTGSGYTF. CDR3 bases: TGTGCCAGCAGTCCCGGGACAGGGTCTGGCTACACCTTC.

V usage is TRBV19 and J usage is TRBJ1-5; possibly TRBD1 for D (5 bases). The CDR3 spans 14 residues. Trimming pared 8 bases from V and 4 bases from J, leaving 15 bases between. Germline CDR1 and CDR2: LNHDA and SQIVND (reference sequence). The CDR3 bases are TGTGCCAGTCAACCAGTAGGGGATAATCAGCCCCAGCATTTT. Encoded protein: CASQPVGDNQPQHF. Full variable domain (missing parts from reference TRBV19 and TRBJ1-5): DGGITQSPKYLFRKEGQNVTLSCEQNLNHDAMYWYRQDPGQGLRLIYYSQIVNDFQKGDIAEGYSVSREKKESFPLTVTSAQKNPTAFYLCASQPVGDNQPQHFGDGTRLSIL.

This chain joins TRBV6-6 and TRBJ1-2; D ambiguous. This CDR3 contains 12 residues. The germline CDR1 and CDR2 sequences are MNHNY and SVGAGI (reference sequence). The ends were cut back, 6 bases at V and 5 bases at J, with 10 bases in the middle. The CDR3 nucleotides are TGTGCCAGCAGCAAACCGGGATATGGCTACACCTTC. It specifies CASSKPGYGYTF.

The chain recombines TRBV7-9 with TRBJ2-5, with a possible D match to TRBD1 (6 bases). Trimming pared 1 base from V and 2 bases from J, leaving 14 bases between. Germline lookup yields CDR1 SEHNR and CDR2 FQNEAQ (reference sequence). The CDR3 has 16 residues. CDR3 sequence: CASSLGQQGFQETQYF. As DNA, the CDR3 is TGTGCCAGCAGCTTAGGGCAACAGGGTTTTCAAGAGACCCAGTACTTC.

The CDR3 spells CASSLAGTSGADTQYF. The CDR3 nucleotides read TGCGCCAGCAGCTTGGCGGGGACTAGCGGAGCAGATACGCAGTATTTT. The chain carries TRBV5-1 and TRBJ2-3, with 11 positions matching TRBD2. Trimming cost V 0 bases and J 4 bases; bases outside gene matches: 4. Germline V CDR1 and CDR2: SGHRS, YFSETQ. This CDR3 has 16 residues.

This CDR3 reads CSVEGLADFTDTQYF. CDR3 nucleotide sequence: TGCAGCGTTGAAGGCCTAGCGGATTTCACAGATACGCAGTATTTT. The chain recombines TRBV29-1 with TRBJ2-3; 7 positions agree with TRBD2. Germline values: CDR1 SQVTM, CDR2 ANQGSEA. The CDR3 is made up of 15 amino acids. Unmatched junction bases numbered 6, after V lost 1 base and J lost 2 bases.

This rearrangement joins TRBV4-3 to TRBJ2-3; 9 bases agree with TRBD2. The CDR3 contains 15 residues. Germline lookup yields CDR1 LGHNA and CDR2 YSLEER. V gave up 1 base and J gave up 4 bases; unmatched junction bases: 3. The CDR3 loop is CASSQVRLAADTQYF. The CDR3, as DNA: TGCGCCAGCAGCCAAGTTAGACTAGCGGCAGATACGCAGTATTTT.

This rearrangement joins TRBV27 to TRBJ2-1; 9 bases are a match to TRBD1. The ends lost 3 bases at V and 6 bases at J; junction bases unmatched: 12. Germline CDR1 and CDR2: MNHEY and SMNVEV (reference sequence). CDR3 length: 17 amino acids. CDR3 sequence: CASSFFHGTGMGNEQFF. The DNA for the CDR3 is TGTGCCAGCAGTTTTTTCCATGGGACAGGGATGGGCAATGAGCAGTTCTTC.

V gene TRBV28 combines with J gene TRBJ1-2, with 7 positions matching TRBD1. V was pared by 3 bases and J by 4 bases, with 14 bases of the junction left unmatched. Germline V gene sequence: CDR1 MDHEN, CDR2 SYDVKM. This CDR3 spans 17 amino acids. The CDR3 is CASSFHGTADSVYGYTF. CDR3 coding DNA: TGTGCCAGCAGTTTCCACGGGACAGCCGATTCAGTCTATGGCTACACCTTC.